The rows below give T cell receptor beta chains drawn from one sample of a study of blood T cell repertoires in COVID-19. Here immunoSEQ multiplex PCR was the method, and the copy in TCRdb shows in-frame clones only, minus some. This table holds about 330,000 clones, more than 90% found once. The sample was PBMCs or T cells enriched from blood (not recorded which). Receptors originate from a woman in her twenties or thirties who had recovered from COVID-19. Both conserved end residues are part of each CDR3. D genes are given only for firm matches. Clone size is stated in some rows and not others, as once, few, many or a class when expanded.

J: TRBJ2-1
D: TRBD2
V: TRBV7-2
size: NA
length: 14
DNA: TGTGCCAGCAGCTGGGCCCTAGCGGGGCTTGAGCAGTTCTTC
CDR3: CASSWALAGLEQFF

J: TRBJ2-5
D: NA
V: TRBV7-2
size: NA
length: 15
DNA: TGTGCCAGCAGCTTGGCGGCGATACTCCAAGAGACCCAGTACTTC
CDR3: CASSLAAILQETQYF

J: TRBJ2-3
D: NA
V: TRBV7-2
size: NA
length: 13
DNA: TGTGCCAGCAGCTACAGGCTAACAGATACGCAGTATTTT
CDR3: CASSYRLTDTQYF

J: TRBJ2-5
D: TRBD2
V: TRBV6-5
size: once
length: 13
DNA: TGTGCCAGCAGTTACGGACTAGCGGAGACCCAGTACTTC
CDR3: CASSYGLAETQYF

J: TRBJ1-2
D: NA
V: TRBV7-2
size: NA
length: 14
DNA: TGTGCCAGCAGCCCAGCGACCGAGAACTATGGCTACACCTTC
CDR3: CASSPATENYGYTF

J: TRBJ1-1
D: NA
V: TRBV28
size: NA
length: 14
DNA: TGTGCCAGCAGTTTAAGGAGTCCTCAATACAAAGCTTTCTTT
CDR3: CASSLRSPQYKAFF

J: TRBJ1-2
D: TRBD1
V: TRBV7-2
size: NA
length: 16
DNA: TGTGCCAGCAGCCCCCATAGACAGGGGGCGAACTATGGCTACACCTTC
CDR3: CASSPHRQGANYGYTF

J: TRBJ1-2
D: TRBD1
V: TRBV18
size: NA
length: 16
DNA: TGTGCCAGCTCAATAGGACAGGGTCGAGAACTGGATGGCTACACCTTC
CDR3: CASSIGQGRELDGYTF

J: TRBJ2-7
D: NA
V: TRBV19
size: NA
length: 14
DNA: TGTGCCACCTCGGACAGCCTAGGGCCCTACGAGCAGTACTTC
CDR3: CATSDSLGPYEQYF

J: TRBJ2-7
D: TRBD2
V: TRBV4-2
size: NA
length: 16
DNA: TGTGCCAGCAGCCAAGCTGGGCGGGGGGGCGACTACGAGCAGTACTTC
CDR3: CASSQAGRGGDYEQYF

J: TRBJ2-7
D: NA
V: TRBV4-3
size: NA
length: 13
DNA: TGCGCCAGCAGCCAAGATTCTGGCCACGAGCAGTACTTC
CDR3: CASSQDSGHEQYF

J: TRBJ2-5
D: TRBD2
V: TRBV18
size: NA
length: 18
DNA: TGTGCCAGCTCACCGGGACTAGCGGGTCCCCTCAAAAGTGAGACCCAGTACTTC
CDR3: CASSPGLAGPLKSETQYF

J: TRBJ1-2
D: NA
V: TRBV7-6
size: once
length: 10
DNA: TGTGCCAGCAGCTCCGATGGCTACACCTTC
CDR3: CASSSDGYTF

J: TRBJ1-5
D: TRBD1
V: TRBV19
size: NA
length: 15
DNA: TGTGCCAGTAGTGCCGGACAGGCTAGCAATCAGCCCCAGCATTTT
CDR3: CASSAGQASNQPQHF

J: TRBJ2-2
D: NA
V: TRBV12-3/TRBV12-4
size: few
length: 12
DNA: TGTGCCAGCATTCTCAGGGCCGGGGAGCTGTTTTTT
CDR3: CASILRAGELFF

J: TRBJ2-5
D: TRBD1
V: TRBV5-1
size: once
length: 14
DNA: TGCGCCAGCAGCTCTACACAGGGGACGGAGACCCAGTACTTC
CDR3: CASSSTQGTETQYF

J: TRBJ1-1
D: NA
V: TRBV27
size: NA
length: 13
DNA: TGTGCCAGCAGTCCCCAGAAACAGGGACAAGCTTTCTTT
CDR3: CASSPQKQGQAFF

J: TRBJ2-5
D: TRBD2
V: TRBV6-5
size: NA
length: 15
DNA: TGTGCCAGCAGTCCGAATAGCGGGAGGTGGGAGACCCAGTACTTC
CDR3: CASSPNSGRWETQYF

J: TRBJ2-1
D: NA
V: TRBV4-3
size: NA
length: 13
DNA: TGCGCCAGCAGCCAAGATGTTCTTTATGAGCAGTTCTTC
CDR3: CASSQDVLYEQFF

J: TRBJ2-2
D: TRBD1
V: TRBV7-3
size: NA
length: 16
DNA: TGTGCCAGCAGCTTAACCGGGACAGACACACCCGGGGAGCTGTTTTTT
CDR3: CASSLTGTDTPGELFF

J: TRBJ2-7
D: NA
V: TRBV5-4
size: NA
length: 17
DNA: TGTGCCAGCAGCCCCGGAGGTACTAGCCGGAGCTCCTACGAGCAGTACTTC
CDR3: CASSPGGTSRSSYEQYF

J: TRBJ1-2
D: TRBD1
V: TRBV5-1
size: NA
length: 15
DNA: TGCGCCAGCAGAGCCGACACAGGGGTGAACTATGGCTACACCTTC
CDR3: CASRADTGVNYGYTF

J: TRBJ1-6
D: TRBD1
V: TRBV2
size: NA
length: 15
DNA: TGTGCCAGCAGTGAGCGGGACAGGGATAATTCACCCCTCCACTTT
CDR3: CASSERDRDNSPLHF

J: TRBJ1-2
D: NA
V: TRBV5-4
size: NA
length: 15
DNA: TGTGCCAGCAGCTCACCTATACAGGGTGTGGAAGGCTACACCTTC
CDR3: CASSSPIQGVEGYTF

J: TRBJ2-1
D: TRBD2
V: TRBV14
size: NA
length: 15
DNA: TGTGCCAGCAGCCATGCAGCGGGGGGGCCGTATGAGCAGTTCTTC
CDR3: CASSHAAGGPYEQFF

J: TRBJ1-2
D: NA
V: TRBV28
size: few
length: 13
DNA: TGTGCCAGCAGTTTGCGGGTTAGCTATGGCTACACCTTC
CDR3: CASSLRVSYGYTF

J: TRBJ2-5
D: TRBD1
V: TRBV7-9
size: NA
length: 15
DNA: TGTGCCAGCAGCTTTTCAGGGGGCGGATCTGGGACCCAGTACTTC
CDR3: CASSFSGGGSGTQYF

J: TRBJ1-1
D: NA
V: TRBV14
size: NA
length: 14
DNA: TGTGCCAGTTCACGGATACAGGGGAACACTGAAGCTTTCTTT
CDR3: CASSRIQGNTEAFF

J: TRBJ1-3
D: NA
V: TRBV21-1
size: once
length: 18
DNA: TGTGCCAGCAGCAAAGGACGAAGACTTCAGTTCTCTGGAAACACCATATATTTT
CDR3: CASSKGRRLQFSGNTIYF

J: TRBJ1-5
D: TRBD1
V: TRBV9
size: NA
length: 18
DNA: TGTGCCAGCAGCGTAGTCCGACAGGGCCTAGTGAGCAATCAGCCCCAGCATTTT
CDR3: CASSVVRQGLVSNQPQHF

J: TRBJ1-5
D: NA
V: TRBV4-2
size: NA
length: 15
DNA: TGTGCCAGCAGCCCGCGCCTCGACAGTAATCAGCCCCAGCATTTT
CDR3: CASSPRLDSNQPQHF

J: TRBJ1-5
D: NA
V: TRBV11-3
size: NA
length: 14
DNA: TGTGCCAGCAGCTTTTGGCCGCAGGATCAGCCCCAGCATTTT
CDR3: CASSFWPQDQPQHF

J: TRBJ1-1
D: NA
V: TRBV5-1
size: NA
length: 13
DNA: TGCGCCAGCACGATGGCGGCGAGCACTGAAGCTTTCTTT
CDR3: CASTMAASTEAFF

J: TRBJ2-7
D: TRBD2
V: TRBV27
size: NA
length: 14
DNA: TGTGCCAGCAGTTTACGGGGGGTTTCCTACGAGCAGTACTTC
CDR3: CASSLRGVSYEQYF

J: TRBJ2-7
D: NA
V: TRBV5-1
size: NA
length: 12
DNA: TGCGCCAGCAGCAGGGACACCTACGAGCAGTACTTC
CDR3: CASSRDTYEQYF

J: TRBJ1-4
D: NA
V: TRBV4-1
size: NA
length: 15
DNA: TGCGCCAGCAGCCGCCTCAGGGCAACTAATGAAAAACTGTTTTTT
CDR3: CASSRLRATNEKLFF

J: TRBJ2-1
D: NA
V: TRBV7-2
size: NA
length: 14
DNA: TGTGCCAGCAGCTTACGGAGGGAACGTCAAGAGCAGTTCTTC
CDR3: CASSLRRERQEQFF

J: TRBJ2-1
D: TRBD2
V: TRBV9
size: NA
length: 17
DNA: TGTGCCAGCAGCGAGACCGGGACTAGCGGAACAAACAATGAGCAGTTCTTC
CDR3: CASSETGTSGTNNEQFF

J: TRBJ1-5
D: NA
V: TRBV6-2/TRBV6-3
size: few
length: 12
DNA: TGTGCCAGCAGTTACCGTGATCAGCCCCAGCATTTT
CDR3: CASSYRDQPQHF

J: TRBJ1-5
D: NA
V: TRBV19
size: NA
length: 13
DNA: TGTGCCAGTAGTTCTCAGGTGAATCAGCCCCAGCATTTT
CDR3: CASSSQVNQPQHF

J: TRBJ1-2
D: TRBD1
V: TRBV2
size: NA
length: 16
DNA: TGTGCCAGCAGTGAAACGGCGACAGGGCCACCCTATGGCTACACCTTC
CDR3: CASSETATGPPYGYTF

J: TRBJ1-6
D: TRBD1
V: TRBV2
size: NA
length: 15
DNA: TGTGCCAGCAGGCCGGGACAGGGCCAAAATTCACCCCTCCACTTT
CDR3: CASRPGQGQNSPLHF